These 10 T cell receptor beta chains were sequenced from one sample in a study of control samples from healthy donors and cancer patients. Sequencing used immunoSEQ multiplex PCR; TCRdb keeps in-frame clones, though not all of them. The table has 150,000 to 200,000 clones, approximately 91% seen once. The specimen sequenced was blood. All receptors come from a woman aged 40 to 50 in good health.

CDR3 protein: CASSLNPGIGELFF. The CDR3 nucleotides read TGTGCCAGCAGCTTAAACCCCGGAATCGGGGAGCTGTTTTTT. The J gene is TRBJ2-2, the V gene TRBV7-2; D gene unclear. There are 14 residues in the CDR3. The germline V gene has CDR1 SGHTA and CDR2 FQGNSA. Between the trimmed V and J ends, which lost 2 bases and 7 bases, there was a span of 11 bases.

The CDR3, as DNA: TGTGCCAGCAGCTCCGGTGGGGGGGCCTATGGCTACACCTTC. The encoded protein is CASSSGGGAYGYTF. The chain is built from TRBV5-4 and TRBJ1-2; TRBD1 is a possible D gene (6 bases). The CDR3 has 14 residues. CDR1 is SGHNT and CDR2 is YYREEE in the germline V gene (reference sequence). The V and J ends lost 3 bases and 4 bases respectively, with 13 bases between them.

The chain recombines TRBV27 with TRBJ2-3; TRBD1 is a possible D gene (5 bases). Trimming cost V 5 bases and J 0 bases, with 9 bases left between them. Germline CDR1 reads MNHEY; CDR2 reads SMNVEV (reference sequence). The CDR3 is made up of 14 amino acids. CDR3 in DNA: TGTGCCAGCAGTCGACGACAGAGCACAGATACGCAGTATTTT. The encoded protein is CASSRRQSTDTQYF.

The genes are TRBV5-1 and TRBJ1-2; 8 nucleotides align to TRBD1. V lost 0 bases to trimming and J lost 7 bases; unmatched junction nucleotides: 8. The CDR3 is 15 residues long. CDR1 SGHRS and CDR2 YFSETQ come from the germline V gene. CDR3 protein: CASSLALGTGGGYTF. For the CDR3, the DNA is TGCGCCAGCAGCTTGGCGCTCGGGACAGGCGGTGGCTACACCTTC.

The gene calls are TRBV5-6 and TRBJ1-3; 8 nucleotides agree with TRBD1. Germline V CDR1 and CDR2: SGHDT, YYEEEE. This CDR3 comprises 17 residues. Trimming at V came to 3 bases and at J to 2 bases, leaving 10 bases not matched to a gene. For the CDR3, the DNA is TGTGCCAGCAGCTGGGACTCCCAGGGGGCACCTGGAAACACCATATATTTT. This codes for CASSWDSQGAPGNTIYF.

This chain links TRBV24-1 with TRBJ2-6; D might be TRBD1 (5 bases). Trimming removed 2 bases at V and 0 bases at J, with 10 bases between. Germline V CDR1 and CDR2: KGHDR, SFDVKD. The CDR3 loop spans 17 amino acids. The CDR3 nucleotides are TGTGCCACCAGTGATTCGGACATCGTCTCTGGGGCCAACGTCCTGACTTTC. Translation gives CATSDSDIVSGANVLTF.

The CDR3 reads CASSYQGDDSGNTIYF. The CDR3 nucleotides are TGTGCCAGCAGCTATCAGGGGGATGACTCTGGAAACACCATATATTTT. The chain couples TRBV7-9 to TRBJ1-3; 7 positions match TRBD1. V shed 4 bases, J shed 0 bases, and the junction held 6 bases outside the gene matches. This CDR3 contains 16 residues. Germline V gives CDR1 SEHNR, CDR2 FQNEAQ (reference sequence).

The chain carries TRBV27 and TRBJ1-6, with D perhaps matching TRBD1 (5 bases). The V end lost 5 bases, the J end lost 1 base, and 12 bases lay between the germline ends. The CDR3 extends over 16 amino acids. Germline lookup yields CDR1 MNHEY and CDR2 SMNVEV (reference sequence). The CDR3 region is CASSTRDLSYNSPLHF. In nucleotides, the CDR3 is TGTGCCAGCAGTACACGGGACCTGTCCTATAATTCACCCCTCCACTTT.

This chain connects TRBV12-3 or TRBV12-4 to TRBJ1-3; D remains ambiguous. CDR3 length: 12 amino acids. The germline V and J ends were trimmed by 5 bases and 2 bases, with 4 bases remaining between them. The CDR3 spells CASSRPGNTIYF. The CDR3 DNA sequence: TGTGCCAGCAGTCGTCCTGGAAACACCATATATTTT.

The chain combines TRBV5-1 with TRBJ2-3, with TRBD2 as a possible D gene (6 bases). This CDR3 has 14 residues. Germline V gene data show CDR1 as SGHRS and CDR2 as YFSETQ. V was clipped by 0 bases and J by 2 bases, with 7 bases between them. CDR3 loop: CASSLGDFTDTQYF. The CDR3 DNA sequence: TGCGCCAGCAGCTTGGGGGACTTCACAGATACGCAGTATTTT.